This T cell receptor (beta chain) was captured in a study of STAT3 mutations in large granular lymphocyte leukemia. The study's findings and limits: At least one immunodominant TCR beta clonotype appeared in every T-cell large granular lymphocyte leukemia patient.

Per germline, CDR1 GTSNPN and CDR2 SVGIG (reference sequence). The V and J ends lost 2 bases and 2 bases, in that order; junction bases with no gene match: 6. The CDR3 sequence is 14 residues long. For this clone: Its antigen is unidentified.

TCRdb keeps only in-frame clones here, not all; method: immunoSEQ multiplex PCR. Among roughly 17,000 clones listed, about 92% were seen once. This TCR was sampled from a man between 60 and 75 years old with T-cell large granular lymphocyte leukemia. Some clones in this sample may be carry-over from other donors' samples. The specimen was peripheral blood mononuclear cells. The chain links TRBV30 to TRBJ2-7; 7 bases line up with TRBD2. The CDR3 DNA follows: TGTGCCTGGAGTAGCGGGGCCGGGACCTACGAGCAGTACTTC. Amino acids: CAWSSGAGTYEQYF.